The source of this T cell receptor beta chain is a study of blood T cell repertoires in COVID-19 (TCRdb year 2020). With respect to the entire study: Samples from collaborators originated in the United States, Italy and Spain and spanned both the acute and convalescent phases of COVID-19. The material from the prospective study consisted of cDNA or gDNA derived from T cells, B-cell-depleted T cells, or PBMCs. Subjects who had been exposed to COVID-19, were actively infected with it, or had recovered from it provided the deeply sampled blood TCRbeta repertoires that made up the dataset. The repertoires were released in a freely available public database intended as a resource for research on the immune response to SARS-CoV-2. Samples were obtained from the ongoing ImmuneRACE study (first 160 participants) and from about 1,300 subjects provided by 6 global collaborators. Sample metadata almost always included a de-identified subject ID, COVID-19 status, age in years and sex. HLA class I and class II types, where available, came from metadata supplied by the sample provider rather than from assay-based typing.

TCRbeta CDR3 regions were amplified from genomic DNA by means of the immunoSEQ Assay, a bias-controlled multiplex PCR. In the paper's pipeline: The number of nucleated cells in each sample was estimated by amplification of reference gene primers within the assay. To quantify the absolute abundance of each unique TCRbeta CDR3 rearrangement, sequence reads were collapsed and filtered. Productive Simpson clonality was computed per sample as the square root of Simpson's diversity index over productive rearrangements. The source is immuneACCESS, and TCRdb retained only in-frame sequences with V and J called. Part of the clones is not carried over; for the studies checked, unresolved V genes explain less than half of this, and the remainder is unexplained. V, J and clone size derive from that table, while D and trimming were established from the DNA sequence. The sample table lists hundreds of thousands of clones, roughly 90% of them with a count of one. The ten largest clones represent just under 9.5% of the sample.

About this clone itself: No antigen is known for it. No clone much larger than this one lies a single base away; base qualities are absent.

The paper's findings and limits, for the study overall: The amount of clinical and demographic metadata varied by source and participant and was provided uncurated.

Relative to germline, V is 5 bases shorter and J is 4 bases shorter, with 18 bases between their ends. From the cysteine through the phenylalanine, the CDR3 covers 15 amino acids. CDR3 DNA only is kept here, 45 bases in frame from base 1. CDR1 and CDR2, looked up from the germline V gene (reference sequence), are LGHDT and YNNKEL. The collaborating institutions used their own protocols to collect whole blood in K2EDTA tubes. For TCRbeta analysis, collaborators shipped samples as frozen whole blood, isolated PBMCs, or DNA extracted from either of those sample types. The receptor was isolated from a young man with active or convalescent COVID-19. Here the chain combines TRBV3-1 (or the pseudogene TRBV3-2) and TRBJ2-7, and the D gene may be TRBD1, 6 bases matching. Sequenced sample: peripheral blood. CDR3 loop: CASSTGMAEEYEQYF. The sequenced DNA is TGTGCCAGCAGCACAGGGATGGCAGAAGAATACGAGCAGTACTTC.